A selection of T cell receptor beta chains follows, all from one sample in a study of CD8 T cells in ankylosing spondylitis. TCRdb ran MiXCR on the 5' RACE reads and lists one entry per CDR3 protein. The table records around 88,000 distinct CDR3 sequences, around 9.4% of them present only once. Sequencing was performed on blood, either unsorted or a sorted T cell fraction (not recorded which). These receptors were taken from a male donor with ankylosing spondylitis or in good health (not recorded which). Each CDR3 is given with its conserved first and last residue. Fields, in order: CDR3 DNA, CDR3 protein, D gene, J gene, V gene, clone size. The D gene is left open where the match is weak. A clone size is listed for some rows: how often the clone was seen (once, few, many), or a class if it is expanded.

TGCAGTGCTAGAAAGGGACAGTGGTTCTCTGAAGCTTTCTTT,CSARKGQWFSEAFF,TRBD1,TRBJ1-1,TRBV20-1,NA
TGCAGCCAAGAACAGCTCAGGAGAAGCTCCTACGAGCAGTACTTC,CSQEQLRRSSYEQYF,NA,TRBJ2-7,TRBV20-1,many
TGTGCCAGCAGTTTTCTCCCCCGCTCGGCCCAAGAGACCCAGTACTTC,CASSFLPRSAQETQYF,NA,TRBJ2-5,TRBV12-3/TRBV12-4,NA
TGTGCCAGCAGCCAAAACTCGGGGAGCTCCTACAATGAGCAGTTCTTC,CASSQNSGSSYNEQFF,NA,TRBJ2-1,TRBV11-2,few
TGTGCCAGCAGCTTGGGCGCCGAAAAACTGTTTTTT,CASSLGAEKLFF,NA,TRBJ1-4,TRBV7-2,few
TGTGCCAGCAGCCAAGGGGCTGGAGTCGCCTACACCTTC,CASSQGAGVAYTF,NA,TRBJ1-2,TRBV3-1,many
TGCAGTGCTAGTGAGGCTCCAGGAAACACCATATATTTT,CSASEAPGNTIYF,NA,TRBJ1-3,TRBV20-1,many
TGTGCCAGCAGCCCTGGGACAGGGAAGGCCACTGAAGCTTTCTTT,CASSPGTGKATEAFF,TRBD1,TRBJ1-1,TRBV9,many
TGTGCCAGCAGCTCCGCCCCCGGTCGGGGTTCCTACGAGCAGTACTTC,CASSSAPGRGSYEQYF,NA,TRBJ2-7,TRBV7-9,many
TGTGCCATCTACACGGACACCGGGGAGCTGTTTTTT,CAIYTDTGELFF,NA,TRBJ2-2,TRBV27,many
TGTGCCAGTAGAAGTGGGACGGGTGCGGACAATGAGCAGTTCTTC,CASRSGTGADNEQFF,NA,TRBJ2-1,TRBV19,few